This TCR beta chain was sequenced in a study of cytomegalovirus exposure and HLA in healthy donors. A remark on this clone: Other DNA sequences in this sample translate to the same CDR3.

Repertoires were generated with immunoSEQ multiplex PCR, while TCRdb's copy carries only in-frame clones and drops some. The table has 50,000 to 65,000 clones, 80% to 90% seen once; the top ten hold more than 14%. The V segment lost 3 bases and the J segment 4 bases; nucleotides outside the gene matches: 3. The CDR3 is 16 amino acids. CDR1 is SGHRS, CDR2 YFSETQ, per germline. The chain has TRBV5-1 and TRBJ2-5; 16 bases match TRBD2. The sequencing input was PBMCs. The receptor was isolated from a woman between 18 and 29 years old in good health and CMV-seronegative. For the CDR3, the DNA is TGCGCCAGCAGCTCAGGGACTAGCGGGGGGGCAGAGACCCAGTACTTC. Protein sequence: CASSSGTSGGAETQYF.